The entry that follows covers one T cell receptor beta chain sequence. Its antigen is still unknown. Base qualities are missing; no much larger clone stands one base away. These data belong to a study of shared clonotypes between healthy human individuals (TCRdb year 2020). Broadly, across the study: The cohort comprised a couple of women and a few men aged 18 to 49 years. To increase sequencing depth and limit assay-specific biases, TCR repertoire library preparation and sequencing were carried out by different laboratories using diverse techniques. Blood TCR repertoires of five healthy adults were deeply sequenced to estimate repertoire size and the extent of clonotype sharing between individuals. Each donor's leukapheresis produced roughly between roughly 0.85 and 10 billion PBMCs. For each donor, CD4 naive and CD4 memory were each given three plates, CD8 naive was given two plates, and CD8 memory was given one plate. General findings and caveats noted by the study authors: Across a few donors, about 5% of naive CD4, approximately 3.6% of naive CD8, roughly 2.2% of memory CD4, and 0.4% of memory CD8 clonotypes were shared. Only blood was sampled, and tissue TCR repertoires likely differ from those in blood. Naive subsets generally had larger estimated clonotype richness than memory subsets did. The genetic and exposure-history diversity represented was limited by the small number of donors. Even with the large sequencing depth, rarefaction of the sorted-subset datasets indicated that sequencing was incomplete. Compared with non-shared clonotypes, clonotypes shared by all four sorted-subset donors had higher generation probabilities. Pairwise subsampling indicated that sequencing depth was expected to affect the degree of clonotype sharing among donors.

Cut back by 3 bases and 3 bases, the V and J ends lie 15 bases apart. The germline V gene (reference sequence) yields SEHNR for CDR1 and FQNEAQ for CDR2. The CDR3 covers 15 residues, taking in both the cysteine and the phenylalanine. Left in the record is the CDR3 DNA by itself, 45 bases read in frame from the first base. Donors were healthy HIV-negative adults with no recently reported acute infections or vaccinations. Every donor was a Caucasian adult living in Nashville, Tennessee, USA. CD8 memory samples were composed of magnetically selected CD45RO+ cells combined with CCR7-negative CD45RA+ effector memory (TemRA) cells. Blood was obtained by leukapheresis, after which PBMCs were separated by Ficoll-Histopaque density gradient centrifugation and cryopreserved in liquid nitrogen vapor phase. Analytical flow cytometry was used to check the purity and quantity of each magnetically sorted T cell population. Genomic DNA was isolated from each sorted fraction and quantified by UV absorbance on a Nanodrop 2000c.

Using the deep immunoSEQ assay, multiplex PCR amplified TCR CDR3 regions from genomic DNA. For each cell subset, the extracted genomic DNA was distributed evenly across all wells of several immunoSEQ 96-well plates, and each plate served as one replicate. Each replicate PCR for sorted subsets received about 220 ng genomic DNA, equal to around 32,000 T cell genomes. The purified libraries were quantified using a Qubit 3.0 fluorometer, sized with a Bioanalyzer 2100, and then quantified again using the KAPA Library Quantification kit. Every immunoSEQ 96-well plate was sequenced on a separate single-read 150-cycle Illumina NextSeq 550 flow cell. The authors' analysis ran thus. Because the immunoSEQ output included only junctional sequences and no quality scores, the filtering could not be the same as the filtering used for full-length reads. Sequences were annotated with PyIR, a Python wrapper for IgBLAST v1.9, using IMGT germline references to assign V/J genes and CDR3. Reads were removed for weak V/J assignments (E-value above 1e-6), missing CDR3, stop codons, out-of-frame junctions, or ambiguous translated residues. V3J clonotypes were defined as sequences sharing the same inferred V gene, J gene, and CDR3 amino acid sequence. To compute the percentage overlap between repertoires, the number of shared unique clonotypes was divided by the size of the smaller repertoire. Repertoire richness was assessed with RTK rarefaction, the Chao1 estimator, and Recon v2.1 estimates of unobserved clonotypes. Generation probabilities for all TCRbeta clonotypes obtained by the gDNA method from a handful of donors were computed using OLGA. TCRdb stores this immuneACCESS table with in-frame sequences only. Part of the clones is absent; in the studies checked, under half of the shortfall reflects unresolved V genes, and no reason is known for the rest. V and J calls and clone size are as listed in that table; D and trimming were resolved from the DNA. The table for this sample lists around 79,000 clones; 60% to 80% of them were counted only once. The ten largest clones take up roughly 49% of the sample.

Here the chain combines TRBV7-9 and TRBJ2-7; the D gene is possibly TRBD2, with 5 bases matching. The clonotype was recovered from a man younger than 45 in good health. Sequenced input: memory CD8+ T cells sorted from blood. The cell subset or site tag for this specimen amounts to: CD45RO+ cells pooled with CCR7-negative TemRA cells. The sequenced DNA: TGTGCCAGCAGCTTGGATCCACTAGGGAACTACGAGCAGTACTTC. This sequence encodes CASSLDPLGNYEQYF.